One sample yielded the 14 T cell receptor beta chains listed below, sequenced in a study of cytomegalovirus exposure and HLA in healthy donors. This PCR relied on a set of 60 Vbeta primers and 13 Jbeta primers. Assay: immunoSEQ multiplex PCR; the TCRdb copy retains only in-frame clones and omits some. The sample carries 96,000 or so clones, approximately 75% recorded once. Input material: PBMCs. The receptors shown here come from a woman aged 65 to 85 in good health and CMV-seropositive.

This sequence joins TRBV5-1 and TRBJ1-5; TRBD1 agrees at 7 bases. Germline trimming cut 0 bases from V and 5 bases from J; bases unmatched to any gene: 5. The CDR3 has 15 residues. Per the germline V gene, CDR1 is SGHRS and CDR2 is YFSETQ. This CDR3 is CASSLEGQTYQPQHF. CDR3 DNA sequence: TGCGCCAGCAGCTTGGAGGGACAGACCTATCAGCCCCAGCATTTT.

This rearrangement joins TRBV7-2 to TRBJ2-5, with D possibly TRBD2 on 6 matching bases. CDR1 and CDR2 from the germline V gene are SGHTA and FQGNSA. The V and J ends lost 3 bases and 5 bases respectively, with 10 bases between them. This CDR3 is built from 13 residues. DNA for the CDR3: TGTGCCAGCAGCTTGGGTAGCGGCGAGACCCAGTACTTC. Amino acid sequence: CASSLGSGETQYF.

The CDR3 protein is CASSPRTGRGSDTQYF. The DNA of the CDR3 is TGTGCCAGCTCACCAAGGACAGGGAGGGGGTCGGATACGCAGTATTTT. The rearrangement uses TRBV18 and TRBJ2-3, with D perhaps matching TRBD1 (8 bases). The germline CDR1 and CDR2 sequences are KGHSH and LQKENI. There are 16 residues in the CDR3. Trimming took off 2 bases at V and 6 bases at J, with 18 bases between the two ends.

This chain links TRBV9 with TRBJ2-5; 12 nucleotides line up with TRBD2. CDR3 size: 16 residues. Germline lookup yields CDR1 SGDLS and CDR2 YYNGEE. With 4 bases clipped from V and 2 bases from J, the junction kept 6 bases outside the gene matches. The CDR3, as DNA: TGTGCCAGCAGCTCCGGACTAGCGGGGTTTCAAGAGACCCAGTACTTC. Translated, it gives CASSSGLAGFQETQYF.

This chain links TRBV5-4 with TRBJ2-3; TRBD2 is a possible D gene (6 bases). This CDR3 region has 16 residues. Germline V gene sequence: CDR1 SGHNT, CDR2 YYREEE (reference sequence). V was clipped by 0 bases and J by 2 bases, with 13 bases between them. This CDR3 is CASSLGFREDTDTQYF. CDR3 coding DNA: TGTGCCAGCAGCTTGGGTTTCAGGGAGGACACAGATACGCAGTATTTT.

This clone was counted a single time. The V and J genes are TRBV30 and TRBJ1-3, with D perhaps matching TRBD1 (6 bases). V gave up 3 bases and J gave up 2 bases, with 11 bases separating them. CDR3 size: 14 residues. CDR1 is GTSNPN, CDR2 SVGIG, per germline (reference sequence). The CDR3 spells CAWSTGYPGNTIYF. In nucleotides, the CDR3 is TGTGCCTGGAGCACAGGGTACCCTGGAAACACCATATATTTT. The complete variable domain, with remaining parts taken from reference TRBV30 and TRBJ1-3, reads SQTIHQWPATLVQPVGSPLSLECTVEGTSNPNLYWYRQAAGRGLQLLFYSVGIGQISSEVPQNLSASRPQDRQFILSSKKLLLSDSGFYLCAWSTGYPGNTIYFGEGSWLTVV.

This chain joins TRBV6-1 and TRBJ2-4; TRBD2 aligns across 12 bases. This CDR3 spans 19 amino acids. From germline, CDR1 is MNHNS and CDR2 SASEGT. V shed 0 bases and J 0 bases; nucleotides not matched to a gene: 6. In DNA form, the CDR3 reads TGTGCCAGCAGTGAAGCGGTCGGGACTAGCGGGTTAGCCAAAAACATTCAGTACTTC. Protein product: CASSEAVGTSGLAKNIQYF.

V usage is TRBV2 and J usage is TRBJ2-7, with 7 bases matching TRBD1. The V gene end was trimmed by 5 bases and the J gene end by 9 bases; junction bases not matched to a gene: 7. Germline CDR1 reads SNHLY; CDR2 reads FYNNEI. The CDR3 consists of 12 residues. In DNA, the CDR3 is TGTGCCAGCAGTCGACAGGGTCGGCGGCAGTACTTC. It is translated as CASSRQGRRQYF.

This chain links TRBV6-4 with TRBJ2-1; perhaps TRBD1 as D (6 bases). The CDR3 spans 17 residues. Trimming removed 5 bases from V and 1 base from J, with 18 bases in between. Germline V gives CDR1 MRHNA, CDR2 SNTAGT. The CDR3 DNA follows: TGTGCCAGCAGTCCCTTCGGACAGTCAGCGTCCTACAATGAGCAGTTCTTC. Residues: CASSPFGQSASYNEQFF.

CDR3 protein: CASSGRGTGHPYEQYF. The CDR3 nucleotides are TGTGCCAGCAGCGGACGCGGGACAGGTCATCCCTACGAGCAGTACTTC. V usage is TRBV9 and J usage is TRBJ2-5, with 8 bases that match TRBD1. The better agreement between TRBJ2-7 and the DNA end casts doubt on the J call. Per germline, CDR1 SGDLS and CDR2 YYNGEE. The CDR3 is 16 residues long.

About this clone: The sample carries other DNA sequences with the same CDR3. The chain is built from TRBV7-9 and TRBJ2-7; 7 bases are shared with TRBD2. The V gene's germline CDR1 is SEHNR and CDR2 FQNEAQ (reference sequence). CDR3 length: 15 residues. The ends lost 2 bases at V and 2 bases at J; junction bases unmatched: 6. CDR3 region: CASSLSGGGAYEQYF. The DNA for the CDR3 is TGTGCCAGCAGCTTATCTGGTGGGGGGGCCTACGAGCAGTACTTC.

The CDR3 protein is CASSILWPSRAGGSFYEQYF. For the CDR3, the DNA is TGTGCCAGCAGCATACTTTGGCCCTCACGAGCGGGAGGGTCTTTTTACGAGCAGTACTTC. The rearrangement uses TRBV27 and TRBJ2-7; 10 bases line up with TRBD2. The CDR3 contains 20 residues. The germline gives CDR1 MNHEY, CDR2 SMNVEV (reference sequence). The V segment lost 6 bases and the J segment 4 bases; nucleotides outside the gene matches: 24.

CDR3 nucleotides: TGTGCCAGCAGCTCCTCGGGGGGTGGCACTGAAGCTTTCTTT. Amino acid sequence: CASSSSGGGTEAFF. The chain carries TRBV5-4 and TRBJ1-1; TRBD1 is a possible D gene (5 bases). Germline assignment: CDR1 SGHNT and CDR2 YYREEE (reference sequence). This CDR3 spans 14 amino acids. Deletions cut 3 bases from V and 4 bases from J, with 13 bases between.

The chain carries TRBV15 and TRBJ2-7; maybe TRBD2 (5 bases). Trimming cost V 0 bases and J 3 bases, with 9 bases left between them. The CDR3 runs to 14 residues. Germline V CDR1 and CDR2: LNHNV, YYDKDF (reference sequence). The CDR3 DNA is TGTGCCACCAGCAGAGACCGGGAATTCTACGAGCAGTACTTC. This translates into CATSRDREFYEQYF.